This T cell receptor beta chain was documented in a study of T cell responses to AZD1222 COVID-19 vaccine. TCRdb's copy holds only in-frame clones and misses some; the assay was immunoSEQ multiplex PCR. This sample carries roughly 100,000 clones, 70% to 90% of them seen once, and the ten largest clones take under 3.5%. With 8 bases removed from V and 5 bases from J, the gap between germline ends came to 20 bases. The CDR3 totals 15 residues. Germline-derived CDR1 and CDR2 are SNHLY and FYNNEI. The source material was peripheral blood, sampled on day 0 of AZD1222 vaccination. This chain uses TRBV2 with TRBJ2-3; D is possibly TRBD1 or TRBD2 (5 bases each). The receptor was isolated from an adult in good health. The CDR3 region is CASGAGATHRDTQYF. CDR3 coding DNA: TGTGCCAGCGGGGCGGGTGCGACCCACCGAGATACGCAGTATTTT.